In its sample, the clone carrying this TCR beta chain was seen a few times. As yet, its antigen is unknown. Expressed TCRB transcripts got sequenced, as all isolated RNA was reverse transcribed. The data were produced by immunoSEQ multiplex PCR, yet TCRdb's version contains in-frame clones alone and is incomplete. Of about 740,000 clones listed, 10% to 15% are singletons. This specimen belongs to a study of beta chain features in type 1 diabetes. Overall study results and limits: A potential influence of HLA type upon TCRB rearrangement remained unresolved herein. Type 1 diabetes patients had moderately but significantly shorter TCRB CDR3s in all four CD4+ subsets.

The CDR3 covers 18 residues. CDR1 and CDR2 from the germline V gene are SNHLY and FYNNEI. Losses at the gene ends were 3 bases for V and 7 bases for J; bases not matched to a gene: 17. Researchers reported sorting CD4+ naive, central memory, regulatory and stem cell-like memory cells via CD45RO/CCR7/CD25/CD127/CD95/CD27. This TCR derives from a man aged 18 to 29 with type 1 diabetes. The specimen was naive CD4+ T cells from blood. This chain uses TRBV2 with TRBJ2-5, with 10 bases aligning to TRBD1. CDR3 sequence reads: CASSDPDRTGGPLWTQYF. The CDR3 DNA is TGTGCCAGCAGTGACCCCGATAGGACAGGGGGGCCACTATGGACCCAGTACTTC.